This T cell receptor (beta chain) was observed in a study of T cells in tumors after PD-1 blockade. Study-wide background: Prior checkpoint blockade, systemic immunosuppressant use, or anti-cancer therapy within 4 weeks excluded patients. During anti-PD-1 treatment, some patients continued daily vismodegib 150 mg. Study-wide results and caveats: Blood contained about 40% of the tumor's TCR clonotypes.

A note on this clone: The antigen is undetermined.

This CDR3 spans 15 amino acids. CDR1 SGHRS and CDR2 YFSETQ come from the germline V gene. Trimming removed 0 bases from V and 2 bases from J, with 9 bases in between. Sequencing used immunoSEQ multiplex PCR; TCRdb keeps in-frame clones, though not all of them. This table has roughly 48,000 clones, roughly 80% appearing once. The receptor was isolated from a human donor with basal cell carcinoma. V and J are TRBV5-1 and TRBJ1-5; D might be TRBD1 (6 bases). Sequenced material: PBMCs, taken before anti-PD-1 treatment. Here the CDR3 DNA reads TGCGCCAGCAGCTTGGCGGGGGCGGGCAATCAGCCCCAGCATTTT. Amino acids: CASSLAGAGNQPQHF.